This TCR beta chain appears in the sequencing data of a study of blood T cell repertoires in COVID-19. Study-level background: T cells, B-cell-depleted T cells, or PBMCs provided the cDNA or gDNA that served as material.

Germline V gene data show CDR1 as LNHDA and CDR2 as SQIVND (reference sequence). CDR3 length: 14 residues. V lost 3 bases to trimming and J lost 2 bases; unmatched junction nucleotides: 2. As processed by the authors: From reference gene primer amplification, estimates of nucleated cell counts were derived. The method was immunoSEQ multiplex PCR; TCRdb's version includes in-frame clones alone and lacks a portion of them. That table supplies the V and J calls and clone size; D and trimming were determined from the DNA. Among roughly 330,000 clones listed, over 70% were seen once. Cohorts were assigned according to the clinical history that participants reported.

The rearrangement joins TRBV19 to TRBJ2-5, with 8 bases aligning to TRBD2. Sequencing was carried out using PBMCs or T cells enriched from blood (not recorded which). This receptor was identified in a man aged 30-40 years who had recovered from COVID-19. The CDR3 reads CASSIGGGQETQYF. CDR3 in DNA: TGTGCCAGTAGTATCGGCGGGGGGCAAGAGACCCAGTACTTC.